This record concerns one T cell receptor (beta chain) sequence. The sample belongs to a study of blood T cell repertoires in COVID-19. At the level of the study: Material from acute and convalescent COVID-19 was sourced from the United States, Italy and Spain. In each case, the material was cDNA or gDNA derived from T cells, B-cell-depleted T cells, or PBMCs.

Germline assignment: CDR1 LNHNV and CDR2 YYDKDF (reference sequence). The ends lost 1 base at V and 2 bases at J; junction bases unmatched: 5. The CDR3 has 17 residues. Seattle's cohort entered during active infection and was followed longitudinally. Study processing details: Quantification of nucleated cells was approximated via reference gene primer amplification. The protocol was immunoSEQ multiplex PCR, while the TCRdb copy is restricted to in-frame clones and leaves out a portion. From that table come the V and J calls and clone size; the DNA was used to work out D and trimming. Found here are about 270,000 clones, approximately 87% of them singletons; the top ten hold less than 15%.

The receptor was isolated from a woman under 40 with COVID-19, enrolled during active disease. Source material: peripheral blood. The chain employs TRBV15 and TRBJ2-1, with 10 positions matching TRBD2. CDR3 bases: TGTGCCACCAGCAGAGTACTTGGACTAGCGGCCTACAATGAGCAGTTCTTC. Translation: CATSRVLGLAAYNEQFF.